The rows below give T cell receptor beta chains drawn from one sample of a study of CD8 T cells in Susac syndrome. TCRdb passed the immunoSEQ multiplex PCR reads through MiXCR, listing each CDR3 protein once. There are about 84,000 distinct CDR3 sequences in the sample; over 85% occur only once, and around 0.3% lies in the top ten. The sample was CD8+ T cells from PBMCs. The receptors originated from a human donor in good health. The CDR3 runs from the conserved cysteine through the conserved F or W. Each record gives: V gene, J gene, CDR3 protein.

>TRBV27|TRBJ2-7
CASSQGWAYEQYF
>TRBV14|TRBJ1-6
CASSQDEVSGSPLHF
>TRBV6-5|TRBJ1-1
CASSYSRPFTEAFF
>TRBV13|TRBJ1-2
CASSLETAADGGYTF
>TRBV28|TRBJ2-1
CASSLGQIIDEQFF
>TRBV19|TRBJ1-1
CASMIRAGNTEAFF
>TRBV13|TRBJ2-7
CASSQRQVYEQYF
>TRBV30|TRBJ1-1
CAWARQGVGAFF
>TRBV6-6|TRBJ2-7
CASSYSNPSSYEQYF
>TRBV14|TRBJ2-7
CASSPDRVGYEQYF
>TRBV6-5|TRBJ1-2
CASSYRKGSSGYTF
>TRBV10-3|TRBJ1-1
CAISESRQAFF
>TRBV6-2/TRBV6-3|TRBJ1-5
CASSPTLDNQPQHF
>TRBV7-8|TRBJ2-7
CASSFRQLWDTYEQYF
>TRBV12-3/TRBV12-4|TRBJ2-5
CASSLVTLWGGGKETQYF
>TRBV6-6|TRBJ1-4
CASSYMGMREKLFF
>TRBV12-3/TRBV12-4|TRBJ2-3
CASSLFSEGTDTQYF
>TRBV7-3|TRBJ1-1
CASSLTGKPNTEAFF
>TRBV7-6|TRBJ2-7
CASSPKGEQYF